This TCR beta chain was obtained from a study of T-cell reconstitution after alpha-beta-depleted transplantation in children. Per germline, CDR1 LGHNA and CDR2 YNFKEQ. Between the trimmed V and J ends, which lost 0 bases and 4 bases, there was a span of 12 bases. The CDR3 totals 15 residues. Unique molecular identifiers were incorporated during preparation of the TCRbeta library. TCRdb called the PCR reads again in MiXCR, with one record for every CDR3 protein. The sample shows a few hundred thousand distinct CDR3 sequences, under 15% of them seen only once. Here the sequenced sample was PBMCs from the stem cell graft donor, taken from the stem cell graft. V usage is TRBV4-2 and J usage is TRBJ2-5; D tentatively fits TRBD1 or TRBD2 (5 bases each). This TCR was recovered from a human donor who donated a stem cell graft to a child with combined immunodeficiency. The CDR3: CASSQDLGTPETQYF. CDR3 nucleotides: TGTGCCAGCAGCCAAGATTTAGGGACGCCAGAGACCCAGTACTTC.